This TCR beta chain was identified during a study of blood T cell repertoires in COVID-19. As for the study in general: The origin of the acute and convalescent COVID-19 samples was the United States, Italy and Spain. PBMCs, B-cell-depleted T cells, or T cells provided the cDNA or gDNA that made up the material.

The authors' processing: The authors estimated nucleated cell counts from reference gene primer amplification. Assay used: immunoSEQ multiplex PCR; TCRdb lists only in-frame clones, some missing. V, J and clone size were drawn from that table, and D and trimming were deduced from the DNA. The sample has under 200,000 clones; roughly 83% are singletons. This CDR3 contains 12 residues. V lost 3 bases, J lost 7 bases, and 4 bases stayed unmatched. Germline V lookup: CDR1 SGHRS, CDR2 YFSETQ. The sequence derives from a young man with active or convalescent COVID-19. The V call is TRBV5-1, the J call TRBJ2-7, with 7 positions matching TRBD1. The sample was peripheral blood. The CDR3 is CASSSQGHEQYF. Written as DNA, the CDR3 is TGCGCCAGCAGCTCACAGGGGCATGAGCAGTACTTC.